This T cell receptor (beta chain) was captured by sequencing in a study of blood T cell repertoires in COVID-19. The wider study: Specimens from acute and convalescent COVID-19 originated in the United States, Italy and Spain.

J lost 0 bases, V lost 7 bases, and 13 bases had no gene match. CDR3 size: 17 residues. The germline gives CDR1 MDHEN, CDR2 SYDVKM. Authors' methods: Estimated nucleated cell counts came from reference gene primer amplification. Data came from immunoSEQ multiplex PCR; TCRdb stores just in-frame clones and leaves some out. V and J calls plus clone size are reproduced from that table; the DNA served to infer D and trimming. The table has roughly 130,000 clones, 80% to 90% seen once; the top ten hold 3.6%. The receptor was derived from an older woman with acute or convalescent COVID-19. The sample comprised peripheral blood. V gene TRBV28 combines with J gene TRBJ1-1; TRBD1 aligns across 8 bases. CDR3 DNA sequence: TGTGCCAGCACCCCCCCTGCAGGGGGCGCACTGAACACTGAAGCTTTCTTT. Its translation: CASTPPAGGALNTEAFF.